This TCR beta chain was obtained from a study of T cells in Graves' hyperthyroidism and ophthalmopathy. Disease duration was under 3 months in the ophthalmopathy patients, who also had a Clinical Activity Score of at least 3 and a NOSPECS grade of at least 4. Cells are PBMCs isolated from over 7.5 ml of fresh blood. What was amplified from RNA transcripts were TCR beta CDR3 regions. HTBI primers drove first-round RT-PCR of the TCR CDR3. A single record per CDR3 protein comes from TCRdb applying MiXCR to the multiplex PCR reads. The data show hundreds of thousands of distinct CDR3 sequences, 14% to 15% seen once. This clonotype was counted ten times or more. Sequencing was done on a sample of blood. This sequence was found in a woman aged 40 to 49 with Graves' ophthalmopathy.

The CDR3 sequence is CASSPGHRRGYTF. In nucleotides, the CDR3 is TGTGCCAGCAGTCCGGGGCATAGACGCGGCTACACCTTC. The gene calls are TRBV28 and TRBJ1-2; a possible D gene is TRBD1 (5 bases). The CDR3 has 13 amino acids. Trimming took off 5 bases at V and 8 bases at J, with 15 bases between the two ends. The germline V gene has CDR1 MDHEN and CDR2 SYDVKM.